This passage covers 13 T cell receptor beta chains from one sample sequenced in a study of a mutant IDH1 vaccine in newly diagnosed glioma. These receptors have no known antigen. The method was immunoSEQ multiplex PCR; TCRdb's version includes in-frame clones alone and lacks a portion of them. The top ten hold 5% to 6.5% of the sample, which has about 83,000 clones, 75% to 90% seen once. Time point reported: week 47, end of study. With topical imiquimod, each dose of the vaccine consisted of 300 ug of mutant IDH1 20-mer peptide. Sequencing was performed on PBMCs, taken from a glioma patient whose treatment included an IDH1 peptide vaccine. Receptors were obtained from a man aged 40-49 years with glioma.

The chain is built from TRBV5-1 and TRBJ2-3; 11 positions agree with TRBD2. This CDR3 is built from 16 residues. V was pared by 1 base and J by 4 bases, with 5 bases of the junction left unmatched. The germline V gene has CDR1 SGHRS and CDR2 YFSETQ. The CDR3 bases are TGCGCCAGCAGCTTGCGCGCTAGCGGGGGGTCAGATACGCAGTATTTT. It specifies CASSLRASGGSDTQYF.

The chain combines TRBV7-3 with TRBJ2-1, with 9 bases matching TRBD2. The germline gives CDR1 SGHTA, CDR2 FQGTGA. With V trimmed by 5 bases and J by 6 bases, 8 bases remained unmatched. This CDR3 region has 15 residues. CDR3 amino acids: CASSVAGAVSNEQFF. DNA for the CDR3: TGTGCCAGCAGCGTAGCGGGAGCTGTATCCAATGAGCAGTTCTTC.

The CDR3 DNA reads as TGTGCCAGCAGCTTTGATACCAACGCGCAGTATTTT. Its translation: CASSFDTNAQYF. The chain uses TRBV7-2 and TRBJ2-3; unclear D gene. V was cut by 3 bases and J by 10 bases, with 11 bases left in between. The CDR3 loop spans 12 amino acids. CDR1 is SGHTA and CDR2 is FQGNSA in the germline V gene.

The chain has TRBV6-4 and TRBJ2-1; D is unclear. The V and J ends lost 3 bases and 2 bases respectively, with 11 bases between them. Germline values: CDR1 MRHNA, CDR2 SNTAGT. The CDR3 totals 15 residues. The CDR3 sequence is CASSEDRQPYNEQFF. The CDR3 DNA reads TGTGCCAGCAGTGAAGACCGCCAGCCCTACAATGAGCAGTTCTTC.

Here the CDR3 reads CASRQGFTGNTIYF. The CDR3 DNA follows: TGTGCCAGCAGGCAGGGGTTCACTGGAAACACCATATATTTT. This chain links TRBV6-5 with TRBJ1-3, with TRBD1 as a possible D gene (6 bases). Per germline, CDR1 MNHEY and CDR2 SVGAGI. This CDR3 has 14 amino acids. Between the trimmed V and J ends, which lost 6 bases and 2 bases, there was a span of 11 bases.

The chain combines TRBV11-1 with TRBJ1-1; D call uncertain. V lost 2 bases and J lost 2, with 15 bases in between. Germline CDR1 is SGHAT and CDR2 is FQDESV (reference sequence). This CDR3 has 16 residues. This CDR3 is CASSLRGGLVNTEAFF. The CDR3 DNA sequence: TGTGCCAGCAGCTTACGAGGAGGACTAGTAAACACTGAAGCTTTCTTT.

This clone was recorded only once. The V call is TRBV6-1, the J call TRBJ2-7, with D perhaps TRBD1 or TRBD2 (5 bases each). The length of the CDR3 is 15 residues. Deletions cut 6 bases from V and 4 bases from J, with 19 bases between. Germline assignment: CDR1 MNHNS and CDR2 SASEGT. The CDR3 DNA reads TGTGCCAGCAGCACCTTGTCCGGGGACCCTTACGAGCAGTACTTC. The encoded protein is CASSTLSGDPYEQYF.

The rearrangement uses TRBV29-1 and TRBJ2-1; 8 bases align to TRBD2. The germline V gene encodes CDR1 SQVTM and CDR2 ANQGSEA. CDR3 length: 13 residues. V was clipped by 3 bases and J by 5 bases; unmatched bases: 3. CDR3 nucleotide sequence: TGCAGCGTTGACGGACTAGCCAACAATGAGCAGTTCTTC. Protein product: CSVDGLANNEQFF.

The CDR3 sequence: CAISPGQGITGYTF. CDR3 DNA: TGTGCCATCTCGCCCGGACAGGGAATTACTGGCTACACCTTC. The chain links TRBV19 to TRBJ1-2; TRBD1 agrees at 8 bases. This CDR3 region has 14 residues. The V gene's germline CDR1 is LNHDA and CDR2 SQIVND (reference sequence). After removal of 10 bases from V and 7 bases from J, the junction contained 14 bases not matched to a gene.

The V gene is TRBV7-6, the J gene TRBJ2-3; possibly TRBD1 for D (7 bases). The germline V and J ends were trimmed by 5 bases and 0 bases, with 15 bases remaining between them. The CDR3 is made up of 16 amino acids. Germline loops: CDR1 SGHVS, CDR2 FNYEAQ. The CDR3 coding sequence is TGTGCCAGCAGCGCCAGACAGGGAGGTAGCACAGATACGCAGTATTTT. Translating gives CASSARQGGSTDTQYF.

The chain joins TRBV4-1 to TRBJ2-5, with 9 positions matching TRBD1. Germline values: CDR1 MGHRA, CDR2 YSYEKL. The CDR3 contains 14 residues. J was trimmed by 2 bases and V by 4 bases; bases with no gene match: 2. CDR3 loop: CASSPGQGQETQYF. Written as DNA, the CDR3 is TGCGCCAGCAGCCCGGGACAGGGACAAGAGACCCAGTACTTC.

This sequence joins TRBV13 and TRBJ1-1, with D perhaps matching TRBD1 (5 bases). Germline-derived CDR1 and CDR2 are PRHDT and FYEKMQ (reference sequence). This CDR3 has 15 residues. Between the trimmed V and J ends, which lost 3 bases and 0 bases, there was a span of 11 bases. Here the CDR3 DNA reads TGTGCCAGCAGCTTGGGACCGCAATTGAACACTGAAGCTTTCTTT. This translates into CASSLGPQLNTEAFF.

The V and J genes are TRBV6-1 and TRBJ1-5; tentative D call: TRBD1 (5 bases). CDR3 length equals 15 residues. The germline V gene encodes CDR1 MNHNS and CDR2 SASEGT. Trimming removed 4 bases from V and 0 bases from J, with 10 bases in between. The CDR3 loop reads CASSAGFASNQPQHF. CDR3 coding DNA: TGTGCCAGCAGTGCAGGGTTTGCTAGCAATCAGCCCCAGCATTTT.